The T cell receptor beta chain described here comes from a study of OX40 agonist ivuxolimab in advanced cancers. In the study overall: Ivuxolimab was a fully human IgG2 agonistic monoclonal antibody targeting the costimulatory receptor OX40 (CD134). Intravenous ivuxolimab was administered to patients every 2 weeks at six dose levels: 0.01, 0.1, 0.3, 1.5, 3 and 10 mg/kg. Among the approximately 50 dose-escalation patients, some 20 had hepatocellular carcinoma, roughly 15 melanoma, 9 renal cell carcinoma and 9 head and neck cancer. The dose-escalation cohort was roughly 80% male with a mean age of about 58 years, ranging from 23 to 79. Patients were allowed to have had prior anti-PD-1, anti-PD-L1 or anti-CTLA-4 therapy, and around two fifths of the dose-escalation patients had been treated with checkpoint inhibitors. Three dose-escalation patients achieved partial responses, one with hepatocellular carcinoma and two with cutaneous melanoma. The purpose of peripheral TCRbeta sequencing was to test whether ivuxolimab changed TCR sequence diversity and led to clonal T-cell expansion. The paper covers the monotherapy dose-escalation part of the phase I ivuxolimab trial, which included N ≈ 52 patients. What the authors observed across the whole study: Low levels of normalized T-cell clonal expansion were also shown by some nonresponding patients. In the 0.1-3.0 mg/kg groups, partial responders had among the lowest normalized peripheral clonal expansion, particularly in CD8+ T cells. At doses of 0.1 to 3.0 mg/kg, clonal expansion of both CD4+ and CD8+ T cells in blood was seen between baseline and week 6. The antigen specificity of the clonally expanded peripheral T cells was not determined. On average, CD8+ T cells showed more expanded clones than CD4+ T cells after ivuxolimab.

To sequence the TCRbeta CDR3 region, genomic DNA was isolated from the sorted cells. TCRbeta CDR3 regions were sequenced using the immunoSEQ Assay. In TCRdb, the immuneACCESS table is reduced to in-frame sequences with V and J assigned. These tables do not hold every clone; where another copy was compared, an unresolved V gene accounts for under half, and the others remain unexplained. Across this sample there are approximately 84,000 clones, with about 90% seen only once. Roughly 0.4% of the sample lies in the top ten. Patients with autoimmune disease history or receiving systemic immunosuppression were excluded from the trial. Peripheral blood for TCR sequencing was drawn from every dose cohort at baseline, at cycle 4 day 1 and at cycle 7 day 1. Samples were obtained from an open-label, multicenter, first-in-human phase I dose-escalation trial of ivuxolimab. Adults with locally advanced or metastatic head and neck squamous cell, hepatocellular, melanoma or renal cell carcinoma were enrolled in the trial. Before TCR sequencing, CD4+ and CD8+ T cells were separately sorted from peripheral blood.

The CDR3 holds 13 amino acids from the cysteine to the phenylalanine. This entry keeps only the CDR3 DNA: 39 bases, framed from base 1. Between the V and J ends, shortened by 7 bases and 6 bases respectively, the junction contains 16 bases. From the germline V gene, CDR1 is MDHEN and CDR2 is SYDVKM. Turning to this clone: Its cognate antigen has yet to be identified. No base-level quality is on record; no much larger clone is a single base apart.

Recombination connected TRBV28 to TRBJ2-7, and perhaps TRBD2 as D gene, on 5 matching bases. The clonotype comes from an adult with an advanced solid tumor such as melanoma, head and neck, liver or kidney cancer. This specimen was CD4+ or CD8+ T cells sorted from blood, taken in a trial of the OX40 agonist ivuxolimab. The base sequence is TGTGCCAGCACAACCCCCGAGGGCCGCGAGCAGTACTTC. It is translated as CASTTPEGREQYF.